This T cell receptor (beta chain) was obtained from a study of blood T cell repertoires in COVID-19. Overall study: Both acute and convalescent COVID-19 samples were obtained from the United States, Italy and Spain.

Only in-frame clones appear in the TCRdb table, and some are missing; sequencing was by immunoSEQ multiplex PCR. The table records about 220,000 clones, 65% to 85% of them present only once. The CDR3 consists of 14 residues. Trimming stripped 4 bases from V and 1 base from J, with 10 bases between. Germline V gene sequence: CDR1 SEHNR, CDR2 FQNEAQ (reference sequence). For recovered donors of Cohort 3, there were two negative PCRs, clearance, or symptom resolution. The source material was PBMCs or T cells enriched from blood (not recorded which). The receptor was isolated from an older woman who had recovered from COVID-19. This chain joins TRBV7-9 and TRBJ1-1, with TRBD1 as a possible D gene (6 bases). CDR3 nucleotides: TGTGCCAGCAGCTCCTCGGACAGGAACACTGAAGCTTTCTTT. Translating gives CASSSSDRNTEAFF.